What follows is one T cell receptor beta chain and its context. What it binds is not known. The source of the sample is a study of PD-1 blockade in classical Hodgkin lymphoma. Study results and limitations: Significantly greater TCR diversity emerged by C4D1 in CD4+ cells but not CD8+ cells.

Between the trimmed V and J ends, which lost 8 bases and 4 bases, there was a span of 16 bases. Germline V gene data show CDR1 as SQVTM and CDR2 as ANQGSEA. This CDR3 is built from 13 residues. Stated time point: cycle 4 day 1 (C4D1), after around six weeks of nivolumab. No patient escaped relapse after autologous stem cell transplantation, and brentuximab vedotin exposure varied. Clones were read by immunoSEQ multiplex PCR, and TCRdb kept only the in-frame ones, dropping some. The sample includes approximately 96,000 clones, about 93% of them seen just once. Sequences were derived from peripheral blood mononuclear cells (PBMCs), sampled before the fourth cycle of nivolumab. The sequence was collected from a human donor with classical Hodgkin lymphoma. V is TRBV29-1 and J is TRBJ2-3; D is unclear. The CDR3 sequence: CSLSLPQADTQYF. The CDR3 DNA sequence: TGCAGCCTCTCGTTGCCTCAGGCAGATACGCAGTATTTT.